This TCR beta chain was captured in a study of T cell repertoires in cytomegalovirus infection. One entry per CDR3 protein, called by TCRdb with MiXCR from the reads. This sample has some 940,000 distinct CDR3 sequences, with approximately 33% found just once. This clonotype was observed a handful of times. What it binds is not known. This sequence originates from a human donor in good health (CMV status not recorded). Some clones in this sample may be carry-over from other donors' samples. The source material was cultured CD8+ T cells from PBMCs, sampled from culture after CMV antigen stimulation.

CDR3 nucleotides: TGTGCCAGCAGCGACCCCCTAGCGGGGGGGCCCACAGATACGCAGTATTTT. Its protein product is CASSDPLAGGPTDTQYF. This chain connects TRBV7-9 to TRBJ2-3; TRBD2 matches at 12 bases. The CDR3 sequence is 17 residues long. Trimming cost V 5 bases and J 2 bases; bases outside gene matches: 8. Germline assignment: CDR1 SEHNR and CDR2 FQNEAQ (reference sequence).